The source of this T cell receptor beta chain is a study of blood T cell repertoires in COVID-19. In the study overall: Italy, Spain and the United States were the sources of the convalescent and acute COVID-19 samples. T cells, B-cell-depleted T cells, or PBMCs supplied cDNA or gDNA.

The CDR3 totals 17 residues. The junction had 19 bases not matched to a gene; V was cut back by 5 bases and J by 7 bases. Germline CDR1 reads MDHEN; CDR2 reads SYDVKM. The assay was immunoSEQ multiplex PCR, and TCRdb's table has in-frame clones only and misses some. Of 85,000 to 95,000 clones in the sample, around 86% are singletons; the top ten hold 25%. This receptor was identified in a human donor in a cohort sampled during active COVID-19. The sequencing sample was made of peripheral blood. The chain recombines TRBV28 with TRBJ1-2; the match to TRBD1 covers 7 bases. Written as DNA, the CDR3 is TGTGCCAGCAGTCCAACACCCGGGGGGGGACAGACGGGTGGCTACACCTTC. Encoded protein: CASSPTPGGGQTGGYTF.